This T cell receptor beta chain was documented in a study of blood T cells in healthy people across ages. Overall study findings and caveats: It was the long-lived donors that had more naive CD4+ cells and higher diversity than aged donors.

Isolated PBMCs totaled at least 6 million in each sample. Concerning this clonotype: The antigen is not known.

The CDR3 covers 17 residues. The germline gives CDR1 SEHNR, CDR2 FQNEAQ (reference sequence). A J-beta primer mix and a sample-barcoded 5' primer were used in a second PCR of roughly 6 to 11 cycles. TCRdb re-derived calls from the 5' RACE reads in MiXCR, one entry per CDR3 protein. Of approximately 770,000 distinct CDR3 sequences listed, roughly 60% are singletons. This sequence was found in a man aged 30-40 years in good health. The V gene is TRBV7-9, the J gene TRBJ2-7; D is perhaps TRBD1 or TRBD2 (5 bases each). The DNA end lines up better with TRBJ2-4; the J call may be wrong. The sequenced sample consisted of blood. CDR3 nucleotides: TGTGCCAGCAGCTTTAGAATAGCCGGGGACCGAGAAAACATTCAGTACTTC. Its translation: CASSFRIAGDRENIQYF.